This is a list of T cell receptor beta chains from one sample in a study of a mutant IDH1 vaccine in newly diagnosed glioma. The table came from immunoSEQ multiplex PCR; TCRdb's copy has only in-frame clones and leaves some out. The top ten hold around 4.1% of the sample, which has approximately 58,000 clones, roughly four fifths seen once. No antigens are known for them. The sample in question was PBMCs, obtained from a glioma patient whose treatment included an IDH1 peptide vaccine. These receptors all stem from a man younger than 40 with glioma. CDR3s include the opening cysteine and the closing phenylalanine or tryptophan. Fields, in order: D gene, V gene, J gene, clone size, CDR3 protein, CDR3 DNA. D genes are given only for firm matches. Size tells how often a clone was seen (once, few, many) or the class of an expanded clone, and some rows leave it out.

-	TRBV6-1	TRBJ2-7	-	CASSTGNEQYF	TGTGCCAGCAGTACAGGGAACGAGCAGTACTTC
-	TRBV11-3	TRBJ1-1	-	CASSLEVGSEAFF	TGTGCCAGCAGCTTAGAAGTGGGGTCTGAAGCTTTCTTT
-	TRBV15	TRBJ1-4	-	CATSRDSPFSATNEKLFF	TGTGCCACCAGCAGAGATTCACCGTTCTCGGCGACTAATGAAAAACTGTTTTTT
-	TRBV5-1	TRBJ2-2	once	CASSLVGGTPTGELFF	TGCGCCAGCAGCTTGGTTGGGGGTACACCCACCGGGGAGCTGTTTTTT
-	TRBV5-1	TRBJ1-5	few	CASSFTGDFNQPQHF	TGCGCCAGCAGCTTTACCGGGGATTTTAATCAGCCCCAGCATTTT
-	TRBV28	TRBJ2-1	-	CATGSYNEQFF	TGTGCCACAGGGTCCTACAATGAGCAGTTCTTC
-	TRBV10-2	TRBJ1-5	-	CASSESRFPGGYNQPQHF	TGCGCCAGCAGTGAGTCTCGTTTCCCCGGGGGCTACAATCAGCCCCAGCATTTT
-	TRBV5-5	TRBJ2-1	-	CASSLDYDEQFF	TGTGCCAGCAGCCTCGACTACGATGAGCAGTTCTTC
-	TRBV5-6	TRBJ2-4	-	CASSLQGMDIQYF	TGTGCCAGCAGCTTACAGGGTATGGACATTCAGTACTTC
TRBD2	TRBV5-4	TRBJ2-3	once	CASSVFSGEGDTQYF	TGTGCCAGCAGCGTTTTTAGCGGGGAGGGTGATACGCAGTATTTT
-	TRBV18	TRBJ2-5	-	CASSPPVLGETQYF	TGTGCCAGCTCACCACCGGTCCTCGGGGAGACCCAGTACTTC
-	TRBV10-1	TRBJ2-4	-	CASSEVREAKNIQYF	TGCGCCAGCAGTGAGGTCAGGGAAGCCAAAAACATTCAGTACTTC
TRBD1	TRBV19	TRBJ1-5	-	CASGPWGQVDNQPQHF	TGTGCCAGTGGCCCCTGGGGACAGGTTGACAATCAGCCCCAGCATTTT
TRBD2	TRBV5-1	TRBJ2-1	-	CASSRVAGGEQFF	TGCGCCAGCAGCCGGGTAGCGGGGGGTGAGCAGTTCTTC
TRBD1	TRBV19	TRBJ2-7	-	CASSRGTGQEQYF	TGTGCCAGTAGCCGGGGGACAGGGCAGGAGCAGTACTTC
-	TRBV6-6	TRBJ1-6	-	CASSPGGLTNSPLHF	TGTGCCAGCAGCCCAGGTGGACTCACCAATTCACCCCTCCACTTT
TRBD1	TRBV7-8	TRBJ2-1	-	CASSLAQGYNEQFF	TGTGCCAGCAGCTTAGCACAGGGGTACAATGAGCAGTTCTTC
TRBD1	TRBV29-1	TRBJ1-5	-	CSVNRGPGQPQHF	TGCAGCGTAAACAGGGGGCCGGGGCAGCCCCAGCATTTT
TRBD1	TRBV4-2	TRBJ1-2	few	CASSQAVTGGKGYTF	TGTGCCAGCAGCCAAGCAGTGACAGGGGGCAAGGGCTACACCTTC
-	TRBV19	TRBJ1-1	few	CASRGTLGDTEAFF	TGTGCCAGTAGGGGGACCTTGGGGGACACTGAAGCTTTCTTT
-	TRBV5-4	TRBJ2-3	-	CASSPGGRSTDTQYF	TGTGCCAGCAGCCCCGGGGGGCGTAGCACAGATACGCAGTATTTT
TRBD1	TRBV27	TRBJ1-1	-	CASSSPGQYVNTEAFF	TGTGCCAGCAGTTCTCCGGGACAGTATGTGAACACTGAAGCTTTCTTT
TRBD1	TRBV18	TRBJ2-2	-	CASSKDRGRYTGELFF	TGTGCCAGCTCAAAAGACAGGGGAAGATACACCGGGGAGCTGTTTTTT
-	TRBV9	TRBJ1-2	-	CASKGSHTNYGYTF	TGTGCCAGCAAAGGAAGCCATACTAACTATGGCTACACCTTC
TRBD1	TRBV29-1	TRBJ2-2	-	CSAQRDRNTGELFF	TGCAGCGCCCAAAGGGACAGGAACACCGGGGAGCTGTTTTTT
-	TRBV18	TRBJ2-5	-	CASSLQPQGPETQYF	TGTGCCAGCTCTCTTCAACCCCAGGGGCCAGAGACCCAGTACTTC
-	TRBV27	TRBJ2-7	-	CASSTIPGLGSYEQYF	TGTGCCAGCAGTACAATTCCGGGCCTCGGTTCCTACGAGCAGTACTTC
-	TRBV7-7	TRBJ2-3	-	CASSPWTVGTDTQYF	TGTGCCAGCAGCCCTTGGACTGTAGGCACAGATACGCAGTATTTT
TRBD2	TRBV7-9	TRBJ2-1	-	CASSLRGEGEQFF	TGTGCCAGCAGCTTACGGGGGGAGGGTGAGCAGTTCTTC
TRBD2	TRBV7-9	TRBJ2-7	-	CASSPEREVYEQYF	TGTGCCAGCAGCCCGGAGCGGGAGGTCTACGAGCAGTACTTC